This T cell receptor (beta chain) was found in a study of low-dose radiotherapy and immunotherapy resistance in tumors. Turning to the study itself: A dose of 1 Gy per fraction every two weeks went to Cohort 2, totaling 13 Gy over 26 weeks.

This clonotype was seen many times. Alpha and beta chains were covered, as first-strand cDNA relied on TRAV- and TRBV-specific primers. A roughly 20-cycle PCR with a constant-region primer and V-primer adapter amplified TCRs. By in vitro transcription, the isolated mRNA was amplified. TCRdb used MiXCR to reprocess the reads, holding one entry per CDR3 protein. The table includes 80,000 to 90,000 distinct CDR3 sequences, over 15% detected once. Specified time point: before trial treatment. Germline trimming cut 0 bases from V and 8 bases from J; bases unmatched to any gene: 16. Germline values: CDR1 SGHRS, CDR2 YFSETQ. CDR3 length: 19 amino acids.

The clonotype was recovered from a male donor with prostate cancer. Sequencing was performed on PBMCs, taken before treatment. The V call is TRBV5-1, the J call TRBJ1-6, with 8 bases aligning to TRBD1. Here the CDR3 reads CASSLVGTGKSSRDSPLHF. The CDR3 coding sequence is TGCGCCAGCAGCTTGGTCGGGACAGGCAAATCGTCGCGTGATTCACCCCTCCACTTT.